The 17 T cell receptor beta chains reported below all come from one sample, sequenced in a study of tumor-infiltrating lymphocytes in primary liver carcinoma. Between about 19 and 34 mg of unsorted bulk tissue served as the source from which RNA and DNA were co-extracted. Using a constant-region primer together with ProtoScript II reverse transcriptase, TCR beta cDNA was made from around 0.55 ug of total RNA. Each TCR beta library was derived from three nested multiplex PCR rounds that employed slightly modified ARM-PCR. TRBV1-TRBV30 forward primers and a C-beta reverse primer were used in the first two PCR rounds, which each ran for about 9 cycles. Using its own MiXCR run on the multiplex PCR reads, TCRdb lists one record per CDR3 protein. This table holds about 43,000 distinct CDR3 sequences, about 73% found once. Input material: liver tumor tissue from sampling region 2. Subset indicated: tumor region T2, inferior pole. Receptors originate from a middle-aged man with primary liver carcinoma and hepatitis B virus infection.

This clonotype is labeled medium-sized (0.01 to 0.1%). The chain links TRBV4-3 to TRBJ1-2; 9 bases align to TRBD1. The CDR3 runs to 14 residues. In germline, CDR1 is LGHNA, CDR2 YSLEER. V shed 2 bases and J 6 bases; nucleotides not matched to a gene: 4. CDR3 DNA sequence: TGCGCCAGCAGCCAACCCGGGACAGGGAATGGCTACACCTTC. This translates into CASSQPGTGNGYTF.

The chain employs TRBV12-3 or TRBV12-4 and TRBJ2-2; 8 bases match TRBD1. V shed 8 bases, J shed 10 bases, and the junction held 18 bases outside the gene matches. CDR3 length: 16 residues. The CDR3 bases are TGTGCCAGCTGCCTCAGGACAGGGAGGTTGTTCGTGGAGCTGTTTTTT. Protein product: CASCLRTGRLFVELFF.

DNA of the CDR3: TGCAGCGTCCTAGGACAAGGGATCTACAATGAGCAGTTCTTC. Translated, it gives CSVLGQGIYNEQFF. V and J are TRBV29-1 and TRBJ2-1; D is possibly TRBD1 (5 bases). The CDR3 sequence is 14 residues long. Germline lookup yields CDR1 SQVTM and CDR2 ANQGSEA. Trimming removed 6 bases at V and 3 bases at J, with 15 bases between.

This clonotype was counted a single time. The junction departs from germline at one end; a sequencing error may be responsible. The V call is TRBV29-1, the J call TRBJ2-5, with D perhaps given as TRBD1 or TRBD2 (5 bases each). The CDR3 covers 11 residues. Germline V gene sequence: CDR1 SQVTM, CDR2 ANQGSEA. DNA of the CDR3: TGCAGCGTTGATCAGGGAGAGACCCAGTATTTC. Its translation: CSVDQGETQYF.

Comment on this clonotype: Relative to the germline gene, one junction end is altered; a read error may explain this. The chain combines TRBV29-1 with TRBJ2-5, with no clear D. Germline V lookup: CDR1 SQVTM, CDR2 ANQGSEA. The CDR3 is 13 amino acids. The CDR3 region has the DNA TGCAGTATTGAAGTCCCCCAACAAGAGACCCAGTGCTTC. Translated, it gives CSIEVPQQETQCF.

This clonotype has just a few counts. The germline gene is not matched at one end of the junction; a read error may be the cause. V usage is TRBV12-3 or TRBV12-4 and J usage is TRBJ2-3; TRBD2 matches 12 bases. CDR3 length equals 16 residues. Here the CDR3 DNA reads TGTGCCAGTAGTTCGAGGACTAGCGGGGTCACAGGTACGCAGTATTTT. Translation gives CASSSRTSGVTGTQYF.

As regards this clonotype: Since no conserved phenylalanine or tryptophan closes the CDR3, a read error is the likely cause. The rearrangement joins TRBV6-6 to TRBJ1-2; D uncertain. The CDR3 is 15 amino acids. CDR1 MNHNY and CDR2 SVGAGI come from the germline V gene (reference sequence). The CDR3 reads CASSHGMGTQYGYTL. The CDR3 coding sequence is TGTGCAAGTAGTCATGGAATGGGCACTCAGTATGGCTACACCTTA.

This clonotype came up many times. A read error is possible here, since a much larger clone lies one base away. The chain uses TRBV28 and TRBJ2-7; D is ambiguous. Looked up from germline, CDR1 is MDHEN and CDR2 is SYDVKM. The CDR3 is made up of 12 amino acids. V shed 7 bases and J shed 4 bases, with 11 bases lying between them. As DNA, the CDR3 is TGTGCCAGCAATTTTCAGCTATACGAGCAGTACTTC. Translating gives CASNFQLYEQYF.

On this clonotype: The junction shows a germline mismatch at one end, possibly a read error. DNA for the CDR3: TGTGCCTGCAGTACCGTAGCAGGATGTGTAAACAATGAGCAGTTCTTC. Translated, it gives CACSTVAGCVNNEQFF. The chain recombines TRBV14 with TRBJ2-1, with D unresolved. The length of the CDR3 is 16 residues. From germline, CDR1 is SGHDN and CDR2 FVKESK.

The chain links TRBV5-1 to TRBJ2-1; 8 bases line up with TRBD2. CDR3 size: 16 residues. Trimming at V came to 4 bases and at J to 8 bases, leaving 14 bases not matched to a gene. Germline V gene sequence: CDR1 SGHRS, CDR2 YFSETQ. The DNA for the CDR3 is TGCGCCAGCAGCCTCTTAGCGGGGCCCGAAGGGGATGAGCAGTTCTTC. Translated, it gives CASSLLAGPEGDEQFF.

This clonotype turned up a few times. The junction departs from the called germline gene at one end, perhaps through a read error. This chain links TRBV6-1 with TRBJ1-1; unclear D gene. Germline lookup yields CDR1 MNHNS and CDR2 SASEGT. The length of the CDR3 is 18 residues. Here the CDR3 DNA reads TGTGCCAGCAGTGTTTTATTATATAGGTTCTCTATGAACGCTGAGGCTTTCTTT. Translation: CASSVLLYRFSMNAEAFF.

On this clonotype: A read error may produce the germline difference seen at one junction end. V usage is TRBV7-9 and J usage is TRBJ2-1; 7 bases are a match to TRBD2. The germline gives CDR1 SEHNR, CDR2 FQNEAQ (reference sequence). This CDR3 contains 15 residues. The CDR3 spells CSSNLGSSGLGEQFF. The DNA of the CDR3 is TGTTCCAGCAACTTAGGTTCTAGCGGTTTGGGTGAGCAGTTCTTC.

The chain has TRBV5-4 and TRBJ1-2; possibly TRBD1 for D (6 bases). The CDR3 runs to 15 residues. CDR1 is SGHNT, CDR2 YYREEE, per germline (reference sequence). CDR3 amino acids: CGSSPGGAVDYGYTF. CDR3 coding DNA: TGTGGAAGCAGCCCGGGGGGGGCAGTGGACTATGGCTACACCTTC.

Worth noting for this clonotype: The CDR3 ends on some other residue instead of the conserved phenylalanine or tryptophan, so this is likely a read error. The V and J genes are TRBV11-1 and TRBJ2-7; possible D gene TRBD1, 6 bases. V lost 10 bases and J lost 1, with 14 bases in between. Germline assignment: CDR1 SGHAT and CDR2 FQDESV (reference sequence). The CDR3 runs to 13 residues. The chain's CDR3 is CANREKRSYEQYL. Written as DNA, the CDR3 is TGTGCCAACAGGGAGAAGCGATCCTACGAGCAGTACCTC.

Concerning this clonotype itself: Germline is not matched at one junction end, which may reflect a read error. The rearrangement joins TRBV6-5 to TRBJ1-1; 7 nucleotides agree with TRBD1. The CDR3 covers 13 residues. Germline lookup yields CDR1 MNHEY and CDR2 SVGAGI. The DNA for the CDR3 is TGTGACGTACAACAGGGGAGGAACACCGAAGCTTTCTTT. Protein: CDVQQGRNTEAFF.

In regard to this clonotype: One end of the junction fails to match germline, which may point to a read error. The chain carries TRBV7-3 and TRBJ2-2; D might be TRBD1 (7 bases). Germline-derived CDR1 and CDR2 are SGHTA and FQGTGA. This CDR3 region has 19 residues. The DNA for the CDR3 is TGTGCCAGCAGCTTAAAAGGCCCCCCGGCAGGGGGGAACACCGGAGAGCTGGTTTTT. Translating it yields CASSLKGPPAGGNTGELVF.

Concerning this clonotype: A read error is likely, as this CDR3 ends without the conserved phenylalanine or tryptophan. This chain connects TRBV11-2 to TRBJ2-5, with 9 nucleotides matching TRBD2. CDR1 and CDR2 (germline): SGHAT, FQNNGV. This CDR3 region has 18 residues. The CDR3 is CVSSSTGLAGESVETQYL. CDR3 coding DNA: TGTGTCAGCAGCTCCACGGGACTAGCAGGAGAGAGTGTCGAGACCCAGTACTTA.